These 8 T cell receptor beta chains share one sample of origin, sequenced in a study of blood T cells in healthy people across ages. PCR was performed a second time for roughly 7 to 11 cycles using a sample-barcoded 5' primer and a J-beta primer mix. From the 5' RACE reads, TCRdb called clonotypes with MiXCR, one entry per CDR3 protein. The sample shows 2 million or so distinct CDR3 sequences, roughly 49% of them seen only once. Source material: blood. Receptor source: a woman aged 40 to 50 in good health.

V is TRBV7-9 and J is TRBJ2-7; 7 nucleotides line up with TRBD1. The CDR3 sequence is 15 residues long. The V gene's germline CDR1 is SEHNR and CDR2 FQNEAQ (reference sequence). The junction had 9 bases not matched to a gene; V was cut back by 7 bases and J by 0 bases. In DNA form, the CDR3 reads TGTGCCAGCATCAAAGGGGGACAGAGCTCCTACGAGCAGTACTTC. The encoded protein is CASIKGGQSSYEQYF.

The rearrangement joins TRBV15 to TRBJ1-2; no reliable D call. Trimming took 3 bases from V and 6 from J, leaving 11 bases between them. This CDR3 is 13 amino acids long. Germline V gene data show CDR1 as LNHNV and CDR2 as YYDKDF (reference sequence). The CDR3 DNA reads TGTGCCACCAGCAGCCCCCAACGGAATGGCTACACCTTC. This sequence encodes CATSSPQRNGYTF.

This chain's CDR3 is CASSLLRDTGELFF. The CDR3, as DNA: TGTGCCAGCAGCTTACTTCGCGACACCGGGGAGCTGTTTTTT. This chain connects TRBV7-2 to TRBJ2-2; D gene uncertain. Germline CDR1 is SGHTA and CDR2 is FQGNSA. CDR3 length: 14 residues. Trimming removed 2 bases at V and 3 bases at J, with 7 bases between.

This chain links TRBV20-1 with TRBJ1-5; 8 nucleotides align to TRBD1. V lost 5 bases to trimming and J lost 2 bases; unmatched junction nucleotides: 5. This CDR3 has 14 residues. The germline CDR1 and CDR2 sequences are DFQATT and SNEGSKA (reference sequence). The CDR3 DNA reads TGCAGTGCTCTCGACAGGGGAGGCAATCAGCCCCAGCATTTT. Translating gives CSALDRGGNQPQHF.

The chain joins TRBV10-3 to TRBJ2-1; TRBD1 agrees at 10 bases. CDR1 and CDR2 from the germline V gene are ENHRY and SYGVKD. V dropped 2 bases and J dropped 10; count of bases not matched to a gene: 2. CDR3 length equals 13 residues. CDR3 nucleotide sequence: TGTGCCATCAGTGAGACGGACAGGGGGGAGCAGTTCTTC. It yields the protein CAISETDRGEQFF.

This clonotype has a handful of counts. A much bigger clone sits one base away, suggesting this may be a read error. The chain couples TRBV6-1 to TRBJ2-7; possibly TRBD2 for D (6 bases). From germline, CDR1 is MNHNS and CDR2 SASEGT. The ends were cut back, 3 bases at V and 7 bases at J, with 19 bases in the middle. This CDR3 region has 15 residues. The chain's CDR3 is CASSDAGRSYNEQYF. The DNA for the CDR3 is TGTGCCAGCAGTGACGCGGGGCGCTCCTACAATGAGCAGTACTTC.

The V gene is TRBV7-2, the J gene TRBJ2-5; 7 bases are a match to TRBD1. Gene TRBJ2-7 matches the end of the DNA better, so the J call may be wrong. Germline CDR1 is SGHTA and CDR2 is FQGNSA. This CDR3 is 14 amino acids long. The CDR3 sequence is CASSSRDRYYEQYF. CDR3 bases: TGTGCCAGCAGCTCCCGGGACAGATATTACGAGCAGTACTTC.

The J gene is TRBJ2-7, the V gene TRBV6-2 or TRBV6-3, with 7 bases identical to TRBD1. This CDR3 is 16 amino acids long. V dropped 5 bases and J dropped 0; count of bases not matched to a gene: 10. The V gene's germline CDR1 is MNHEY and CDR2 SVGEGT. CDR3 amino acids: CASSGRDRAISYEQYF. CDR3 bases: TGTGCCAGCAGTGGGCGCGACAGGGCTATCTCCTACGAGCAGTACTTC.